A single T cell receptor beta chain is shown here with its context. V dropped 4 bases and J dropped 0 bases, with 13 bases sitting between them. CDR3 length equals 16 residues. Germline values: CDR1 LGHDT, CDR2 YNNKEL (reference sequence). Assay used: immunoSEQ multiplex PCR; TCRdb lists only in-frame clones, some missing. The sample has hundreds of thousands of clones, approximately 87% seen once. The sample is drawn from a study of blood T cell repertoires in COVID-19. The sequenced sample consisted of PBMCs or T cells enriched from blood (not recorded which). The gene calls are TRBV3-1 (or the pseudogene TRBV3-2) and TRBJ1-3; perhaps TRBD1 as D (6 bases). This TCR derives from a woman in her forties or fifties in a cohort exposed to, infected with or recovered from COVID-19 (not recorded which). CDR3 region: CASSPGQTLSGNTIYF. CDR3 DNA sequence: TGTGCCAGCAGCCCCGGACAGACACTCTCTGGAAACACCATATATTTT.